This entry describes one T cell receptor beta chain. Its antigen remains unidentified. This entry comes from a study of cytomegalovirus exposure and HLA in healthy donors. Study as a whole: Most genotyped donors, roughly 83% of 300 to 400, had Caucasian-associated genetic ancestry. Findings and limits, study-wide: Owing to their indistinguishability, certain V segments, notably TRBV6-2 and TRBV6-3, were excluded.

This PCR relied on a set of 60 Vbeta primers and 13 Jbeta primers. Generated by immunoSEQ multiplex PCR, the TCRdb table keeps only in-frame clones and is missing some. The repertoire holds 150,000 to 200,000 clones, with around three quarters as singletons. The germline gives CDR1 MDHEN, CDR2 SYDVKM. Trimming removed 4 bases at V and 0 bases at J, with 6 bases between. The CDR3 spans 13 residues. V gene TRBV28 combines with J gene TRBJ1-1, with D unresolved. The TCR sequence derives from a woman in her thirties in good health and CMV-seropositive. The sequenced sample was PBMCs. CDR3 loop: CASSSHMNTEAFF. The CDR3 DNA reads as TGTGCCAGCAGTTCCCACATGAACACTGAAGCTTTCTTT. Full variable domain (outside the CDR3, taken from reference TRBV28 and TRBJ1-1): DVKVTQSSRYLVKRTGEKVFLECVQDMDHENMFWYRQDPGLGLRLIYFSYDVKMKEKGDIPEGYSVSREKKERFSLILESASTNQTSMYLCASSSHMNTEAFFGQGTRLTVV.